Reported below is one TCR beta chain. This sample is part of a study of blood T cell repertoires in COVID-19. As for the study in general: Researchers got acute and convalescent COVID-19 samples from the United States, Italy and Spain. PBMCs, B-cell-depleted T cells, or T cells were the source of the cDNA or gDNA that made up the material.

Libraries were prepared by immunoSEQ multiplex PCR; TCRdb keeps only in-frame clonotypes and omits some of them. Of some 350,000 clones in the sample, approximately 90% were seen once. Germline lookup yields CDR1 SGDLS and CDR2 YYNGEE. This CDR3 spans 15 amino acids. Trimming took off 0 bases at V and 2 bases at J, with 8 bases between the two ends. The sequenced sample was peripheral blood. V usage is TRBV9 and J usage is TRBJ1-4; D is possibly TRBD1 (5 bases). This sequence was found in a woman aged 18-29 years who had recovered from COVID-19. The CDR3 region has the DNA TGTGCCAGCAGCGTAGGTCCAGGGACTAATGAAAAACTGTTTTTT. It translates to CASSVGPGTNEKLFF.